One sample yielded the 17 T cell receptor beta chains listed below, sequenced in a study of T cells and Merkel cell carcinoma outcomes. Repertoires were generated with immunoSEQ multiplex PCR, while TCRdb's copy carries only in-frame clones and drops some. Here the sample spans around 14,000 clones, about nine tenths being singletons. Sequenced input: tumor tissue from Merkel cell carcinoma. The receptors stem from a human donor with Merkel cell carcinoma.

In DNA form, the CDR3 reads TGTGCCAGCAGCCTGGACATTAATTATGGCTACACCTTC. It encodes CASSLDINYGYTF. The chain links TRBV7-9 to TRBJ1-2; D is possibly TRBD1 (5 bases). The CDR3 is made up of 13 amino acids. Germline V gives CDR1 SEHNR, CDR2 FQNEAQ (reference sequence). The V and J ends lost 5 bases and 5 bases respectively, with 12 bases between them.

This chain links TRBV14 with TRBJ2-1, with no clear D. CDR1 is SGHDN, CDR2 FVKESK, per germline. The CDR3 is 15 amino acids. V was cut by 4 bases and J by 5 bases, with 15 bases left in between. The CDR3 region has the DNA TGTGCCAGCAGCCGCGGTCAGCGCTCAAACAATGAGCAGTTCTTC. Its protein is CASSRGQRSNNEQFF.

The rearrangement links TRBV7-2 to TRBJ2-4; D may be TRBD2 (7 bases). Germline lookup yields CDR1 SGHTA and CDR2 FQGNSA. Trimming took off 3 bases at V and 2 bases at J, with 11 bases between the two ends. CDR3 length equals 15 residues. The chain's CDR3 is CASSLGGDTKNIQYF. CDR3 nucleotides: TGTGCCAGCAGCTTGGGAGGGGACACCAAAAACATTCAGTACTTC.

This clone was seen once. This chain links TRBV9 with TRBJ2-1; TRBD1 aligns across 7 bases. In germline, CDR1 is SGDLS, CDR2 YYNGEE. Trimming took 4 bases from V and 4 from J; bases not matched to a gene: 8. This CDR3 has 15 residues. The CDR3 DNA sequence: TGTGCCAGCAGCCCAGGGGGATCTCTTTACAATGAGCAGTTCTTC. Translated, it gives CASSPGGSLYNEQFF.

The chain has TRBV9 and TRBJ2-7, with 7 bases fitting TRBD2. Germline lookup yields CDR1 SGDLS and CDR2 YYNGEE. This CDR3 spans 14 amino acids. The junction had 10 bases not matched to a gene; V was cut back by 4 bases and J by 6 bases. CDR3 loop: CASSLSGTSSEQYF. In nucleotides, the CDR3 is TGTGCCAGCAGCTTAAGCGGGACCTCAAGCGAGCAGTACTTC.

The chain has TRBV7-9 and TRBJ2-3; D is unresolved. This CDR3 comprises 14 residues. Germline CDR1 and CDR2: SEHNR and FQNEAQ (reference sequence). Trimming left V 1 base short and J 5 bases short, with 10 bases between. The CDR3 bases are TGTGCCAGCAGCTTAGTAACGGGCCAAGATACGCAGTATTTT. This translates into CASSLVTGQDTQYF.

This clone was observed once. This chain connects TRBV7-3 to TRBJ2-3; either TRBD1 or TRBD2 may supply D (5 bases each). V shed 3 bases and J shed 1 base, with 8 bases lying between them. Per the germline V gene, CDR1 is SGHTA and CDR2 is FQGTGA. The CDR3 has 14 amino acids. CDR3 in DNA: TGTGCCAGCAGCTTTTGGGACCGCACAGATACGCAGTATTTT. Its translation: CASSFWDRTDTQYF.

As for this clone: Other DNA variants within this sample encode the same CDR3. The rearrangement links TRBV5-6 to TRBJ2-7, with 9 bases aligning to TRBD1. V lost 2 bases, J lost 3 bases, and 3 bases stayed unmatched. Germline-derived CDR1 and CDR2 are SGHDT and YYEEEE. The CDR3 is 14 amino acids. The CDR3 is CASSFKTGGYEQYF. In nucleotides, the CDR3 is TGTGCCAGCAGCTTTAAGACAGGGGGCTACGAGCAGTACTTC.

CDR3 residues: CSTGQGGGYTEAFF. CDR3 nucleotide sequence: TGCAGCACTGGACAGGGAGGTGGGTACACTGAAGCTTTCTTT. The rearrangement uses TRBV29-1 and TRBJ1-1, with 8 bases lining up with TRBD1. The CDR3 extends over 14 amino acids. Germline CDR1 reads SQVTM; CDR2 reads ANQGSEA. V gave up 8 bases and J gave up 3 bases; unmatched junction bases: 11.

There are a few counts of this clone. The chain couples TRBV5-1 to TRBJ2-3; possibly TRBD1 for D (5 bases). CDR1 and CDR2 from the germline V gene are SGHRS and YFSETQ. The CDR3 is 14 amino acids. Trimming left V 4 bases short and J 2 bases short, with 11 bases between. This chain's CDR3 is CASSEDRHTDTQYF. Here the CDR3 DNA reads TGCGCCAGCAGCGAAGACAGACACACAGATACGCAGTATTTT.

The V call is TRBV30, the J call TRBJ1-2, with 7 bases aligning to TRBD1. CDR3 length equals 15 residues. Trimming took 2 bases from V and 2 from J; bases not matched to a gene: 8. CDR1 is GTSNPN, CDR2 SVGIG, per germline (reference sequence). CDR3 sequence: CAWSRPDRDNYGYTF. The DNA for the CDR3 is TGTGCCTGGAGTAGACCCGACAGGGACAACTATGGCTACACCTTC. The variable domain in full, with the rest retrieved from reference TRBV30 and TRBJ1-2, is SQTIHQWPATLVQPVGSPLSLECTVEGTSNPNLYWYRQAAGRGLQLLFYSVGIGQISSEVPQNLSASRPQDRQFILSSKKLLLSDSGFYLCAWSRPDRDNYGYTFGSGTRLTVV.

V and J are TRBV30 and TRBJ1-1; no clear D. Per the germline V gene, CDR1 is GTSNPN and CDR2 is SVGIG (reference sequence). The ends were cut back, 7 bases at V and 0 bases at J, with 6 bases in the middle. This CDR3 spans 11 amino acids. The CDR3 DNA sequence: TGTGCCTCGGACTTGAACACTGAAGCTTTCTTT. Translation: CASDLNTEAFF.

The chain has TRBV19 and TRBJ1-5; TRBD1 is a possible D gene (5 bases). Trimming shortened V by 3 bases and J by 6 bases, and 15 bases separated the two germline ends. The CDR3 spans 15 residues. CDR1 and CDR2 (germline): LNHDA, SQIVND (reference sequence). The CDR3 here is CASSITPGLGQPQHF. CDR3 nucleotides: TGTGCCAGTAGTATTACTCCAGGGTTGGGTCAGCCCCAGCATTTT.

V and J are TRBV18 and TRBJ2-6; possible D gene TRBD2, 6 bases. The CDR3 length is 15 residues. V was trimmed by 7 bases and J by 0 bases, leaving 10 bases between them. Germline lookup yields CDR1 KGHSH and CDR2 LQKENI. CDR3 amino acids: CASFHGGSGANVLTF. The CDR3 nucleotides are TGTGCCAGCTTCCACGGGGGCTCTGGGGCCAACGTCCTGACTTTC.

CDR3 sequence (DNA): TGTGCCAGTAGTCGGCAGGGCATTGAAGCTTTCTTT. Residues: CASSRQGIEAFF. The rearrangement uses TRBV19 and TRBJ1-1; a weak D match, TRBD1 (5 bases). The V end was cut by 5 bases, the J end by 7 bases, with 11 bases between. The germline CDR1 and CDR2 sequences are LNHDA and SQIVND (reference sequence). This CDR3 region has 12 residues.

This CDR3 is CATNGGWGTEAFF. DNA for the CDR3: TGTGCCACCAACGGGGGTTGGGGCACTGAAGCTTTCTTT. The chain links TRBV6-6 to TRBJ1-1; D is possibly TRBD1 (5 bases). CDR1 and CDR2 (germline): MNHNY, SVGAGI (reference sequence). This CDR3 is built from 13 residues. Trimming took 10 bases from V and 4 from J, leaving 16 bases between them.

This chain connects TRBV5-1 to TRBJ2-5; the D gene is possibly TRBD2 (5 bases). The CDR3 is 12 residues long. V lost 3 bases to trimming and J lost 4 bases, with 7 bases between them. From germline, CDR1 is SGHRS and CDR2 YFSETQ. This CDR3 reads CASSWAGETQYF. CDR3 nucleotides: TGCGCCAGCAGCTGGGCGGGAGAGACCCAGTACTTC.